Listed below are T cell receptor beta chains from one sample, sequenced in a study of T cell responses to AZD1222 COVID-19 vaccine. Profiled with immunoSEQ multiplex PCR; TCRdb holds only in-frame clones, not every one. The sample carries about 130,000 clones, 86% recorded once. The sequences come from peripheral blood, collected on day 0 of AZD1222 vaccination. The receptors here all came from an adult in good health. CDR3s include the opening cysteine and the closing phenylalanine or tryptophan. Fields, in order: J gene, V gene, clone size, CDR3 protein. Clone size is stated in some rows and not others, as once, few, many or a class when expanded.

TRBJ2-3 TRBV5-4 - CASSLAEQTQYF
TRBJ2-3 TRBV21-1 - CASSACTLADINTDTQYF
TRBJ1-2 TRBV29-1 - CSVATGVDYGYTF
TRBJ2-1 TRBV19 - CASSVDRDRPYNEQFF
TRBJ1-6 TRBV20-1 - CSASSRMNSPLHF
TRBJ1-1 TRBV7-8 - CASSLISEVEAFF
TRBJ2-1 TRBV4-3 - CASSQEVWNEQFF
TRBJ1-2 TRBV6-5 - CASSYSRPRSNYGYTF
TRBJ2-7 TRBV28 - CASSLSRTGLNEQYF
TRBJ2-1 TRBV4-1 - CASSPLRLAGEGEQFF
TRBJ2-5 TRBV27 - CASSLMGQRQETQYF
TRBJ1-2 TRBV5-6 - CASSDGQRYGYTF
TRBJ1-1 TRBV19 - CASSMVRENTEAFF
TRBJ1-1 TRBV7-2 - CASSLGRHTEAFF
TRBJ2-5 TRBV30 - CAWSFRGQETQYF
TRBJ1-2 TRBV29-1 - CSVENREGPYGYTF
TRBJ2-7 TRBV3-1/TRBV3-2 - CASSPQGSGGAKEQYF
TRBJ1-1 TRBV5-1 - CASSLESSGPGQGRLNTEAFF
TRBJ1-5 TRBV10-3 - CAISGGRTATPNQPQHF
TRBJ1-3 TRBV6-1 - CASSAAGGQGALGNTIYF
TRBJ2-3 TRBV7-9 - CASRSKGTDTQYF
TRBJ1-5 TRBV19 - CATSGGVGVTNQPQHF
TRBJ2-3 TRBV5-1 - CASSLQGAGTDTQYF
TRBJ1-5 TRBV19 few CASTPGQGRKPQHF
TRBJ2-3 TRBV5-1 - CASSLSSYIQNTQRDTQYF
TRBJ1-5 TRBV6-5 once CASSLQGGQPQHF
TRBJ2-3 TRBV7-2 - CASSSQATDTQYF
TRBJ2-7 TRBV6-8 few CARALPATYEQYF
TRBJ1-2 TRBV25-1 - CASNKGGQGGYGYTF
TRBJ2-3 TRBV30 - CAWIGGTGTDTQYF
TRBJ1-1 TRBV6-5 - CASSIQNTEAFF
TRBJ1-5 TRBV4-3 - CASSQDLVENQPQHF
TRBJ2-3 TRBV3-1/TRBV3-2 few CASSPMVGPDTQYF
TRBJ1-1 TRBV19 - CATRTGGGNTEAFF
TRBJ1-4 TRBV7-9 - CASGGDRPFFKLFF
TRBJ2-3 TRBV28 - CASNDRGWEFGDTQYF
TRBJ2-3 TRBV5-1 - CASSLRGSGGTDTQYF
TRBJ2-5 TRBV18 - CASSPGSASGVFQETQYF
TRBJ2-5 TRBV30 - CAWSVGGAETQYF
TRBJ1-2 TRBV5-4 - CASRIQGTKYGYTF
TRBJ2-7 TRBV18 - CASSPPSSPAYEQYF
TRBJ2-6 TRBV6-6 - CASSYSGTDGANVLTF